The 13 T cell receptor beta chains given below trace back to one sample, sequenced in a study of blood T cell repertoires in COVID-19 (TCRdb year 2020). Libraries were constructed by the immunoSEQ multiplex PCR assay. In TCRdb, the immuneACCESS table is reduced to in-frame sequences with V and J assigned. These tables do not hold every clone; where another copy was compared, an unresolved V gene accounts for under half, and the others remain unexplained. Across this sample there are 200,000 to 300,000 clones, with 75% to 85% seen only once. The ten largest clones capture approximately 2% of the sample. Sequenced sample: peripheral blood. The receptors here all came from a man aged 35-49 years who had recovered from COVID-19.

The V and J genes are TRBV2 and TRBJ2-7; a weak D match, TRBD2 (6 bases). CDR1 and CDR2 (germline): SNHLY, FYNNEI. Trimming cost V 4 bases and J 4 bases, with 14 bases left between them. The CDR3 consists of 14 residues. DNA for the CDR3: TGTGCCAGCAGTGTTGTAGCGGCCGCTTACGAGCAGTACTTC. The encoded protein is CASSVVAAAYEQYF.

The chain employs TRBV11-3 and TRBJ2-5; the D gene is possibly TRBD1 (5 bases). Germline assignment: CDR1 SGHNT and CDR2 YENEEA. Trimming pared 4 bases from V and 1 base from J, leaving 7 bases between. The CDR3 loop spans 13 amino acids. CDR3 bases: TGTGCCAGCAGCTCCAGGGCCCAAGAGACCCAGTACTTC. It codes for CASSSRAQETQYF. Complete variable domain (other parts from reference TRBV11-3 and TRBJ2-5): EAGVVQSPRYKIIEKKQPVAFWCNPISGHNTLYWYLQNLGQGPELLIRYENEEAVDDSQLPKDRFSAERLKGVDSTLKIQPAELGDSAVYLCASSSRAQETQYFGPGTRLLVL.

This clone was seen a handful of times. The chain couples TRBV5-4 to TRBJ2-5, with 11 bases identical to TRBD2. The CDR3 has 18 amino acids. Per germline, CDR1 SGHNT and CDR2 YYREEE (reference sequence). Trimming took 9 bases from V and 3 from J; bases not matched to a gene: 19. CDR3 sequence (DNA): TGTGCCACCTCTCGCACTTACCATAGCGGGGGGGCGGAAGAGACCCAGTACTTC. Translation: CATSRTYHSGGAEETQYF. The whole variable domain, filled in from reference TRBV5-4 and TRBJ2-5, reads ETGVTQSPTHLIKTRGQQVTLRCSSQSGHNTVSWYQQALGQGPQFIFQYYREEENGRGNFPPRFSGLQFPNYSSELNVNALELDDSALYLCATSRTYHSGGAEETQYFGPGTRLLVL.

The V and J genes are TRBV27 and TRBJ2-2; 8 positions match TRBD1. Unmatched junction bases numbered 7, after V lost 4 bases and J lost 6 bases. Looked up from germline, CDR1 is MNHEY and CDR2 is SMNVEV (reference sequence). The CDR3 totals 15 residues. CDR3 in DNA: TGTGCCAGCAGTTCGCAGGGGGCAGAGTCCGGGGAGCTGTTTTTT. Encoded protein: CASSSQGAESGELFF.

V is TRBV19 and J is TRBJ1-1; D is undetermined. CDR1 and CDR2 (germline): LNHDA, SQIVND (reference sequence). Deletions cut 5 bases from V and 7 bases from J, with 14 bases between. The CDR3 totals 13 residues. CDR3 coding DNA: TGTGCCAGTAGTCCACTCGGAGGACTTGAAGCTTTCTTT. Translating it yields CASSPLGGLEAFF.

The chain is built from TRBV6-2 or TRBV6-3 and TRBJ2-7; TRBD2 matches 8 bases. Per the germline V gene, CDR1 is MNHEY and CDR2 is SVGEGT. The CDR3 runs to 14 residues. V was clipped by 2 bases and J by 4 bases; unmatched bases: 4. The CDR3 sequence: CASSYESGGYEQYF. CDR3 DNA: TGTGCCAGCAGTTACGAGTCGGGGGGGTACGAGCAGTACTTC.

This rearrangement joins TRBV6-5 to TRBJ1-2, with 7 bases matching TRBD1. The CDR3 is made up of 14 amino acids. CDR1 and CDR2 (germline): MNHEY, SVGAGI. Germline trimming cut 5 bases from V and 6 bases from J; bases unmatched to any gene: 9. In DNA, the CDR3 is TGTGCCAGCAGTAGGACAGGCCTCAGCCATGGCTACACCTTC. Its translation is CASSRTGLSHGYTF.

The CDR3: CASSPQGTEGEQFF. CDR3 DNA: TGTGCCAGCAGCCCCCAAGGGACAGAGGGTGAGCAGTTCTTC. J is TRBJ2-1 and V is TRBV13; 7 bases are a match to TRBD1. This CDR3 is built from 14 residues. V was pared by 5 bases and J by 9 bases, with 10 bases of the junction left unmatched. Germline V CDR1 and CDR2: PRHDT, FYEKMQ (reference sequence). Supplemented by reference TRBV13 and TRBJ2-1, the full variable domain reads AAGVIQSPRHLIKEKRETATLKCYPIPRHDTVYWYQQGPGQDPQFLISFYEKMQSDKGSIPDRFSAQQFSDYHSELNMSSLELGDSALYFCASSPQGTEGEQFFGPGTRLTVL.

V and J are TRBV6-4 and TRBJ2-1; perhaps TRBD1 as D (6 bases). Germline values: CDR1 MRHNA, CDR2 SNTAGT. CDR3 length equals 14 residues. V gave up 5 bases and J gave up 7 bases, with 15 bases separating them. The CDR3 loop is CASSPMGAANEQFF. CDR3 coding DNA: TGTGCCAGCAGTCCTATGGGGGCTGCGAATGAGCAGTTCTTC.

The V and J genes are TRBV5-6 and TRBJ1-5; D is possibly TRBD1 (5 bases). The CDR3 is made up of 17 amino acids. Germline V gives CDR1 SGHDT, CDR2 YYEEEE. V lost 2 bases to trimming and J lost 0 bases, with 15 bases between them. CDR3 protein: CASSFLGAGGSNQPQHF. Written as DNA, the CDR3 is TGTGCCAGCAGCTTCTTAGGGGCAGGCGGTAGCAATCAGCCCCAGCATTTT. The full variable domain, rest sourced from reference TRBV5-6 and TRBJ1-5, is DAGVTQSPTHLIKTRGQQVTLRCSPKSGHDTVSWYQQALGQGPQFIFQYYEEEERQRGNFPDRFSGHQFPNYSSELNVNALLLGDSALYLCASSFLGAGGSNQPQHFGDGTRLSIL.

The chain links TRBV6-5 to TRBJ2-7; weak D call: TRBD1 (6 bases). Germline assignment: CDR1 MNHEY and CDR2 SVGAGI. The CDR3 extends over 15 amino acids. V shed 0 bases and J shed 1 base, with 10 bases lying between them. CDR3 in DNA: TGTGCCAGCAGTTACTCCCCGACAGGTTCCTACGAGCAGTACTTC. The encoded protein is CASSYSPTGSYEQYF.

The V call is TRBV9, the J call TRBJ2-5; perhaps TRBD1 as D (5 bases). Germline values: CDR1 SGDLS, CDR2 YYNGEE. CDR3 length: 15 residues. Trimming left V 0 bases short and J 2 bases short, with 11 bases between. CDR3 sequence (DNA): TGTGCCAGCAGCGTAGGGCAGGGCCCACAAGAGACCCAGTACTTC. Encoded protein: CASSVGQGPQETQYF.

This sequence joins TRBV9 and TRBJ1-1; D not certain. Trimming took off 0 bases at V and 4 bases at J, with 10 bases between the two ends. CDR3 length: 14 residues. Germline CDR1 is SGDLS and CDR2 is YYNGEE. CDR3 region: CASSVGGQPTEAFF. The CDR3 DNA follows: TGTGCCAGCAGCGTAGGAGGTCAGCCCACTGAAGCTTTCTTT. Complete variable domain (other parts from reference TRBV9 and TRBJ1-1): DSGVTQTPKHLITATGQRVTLRCSPRSGDLSVYWYQQSLDQGLQFLIQYYNGEERAKGNILERFSAQQFPDLHSELNLSSLELGDSALYFCASSVGGQPTEAFFGQGTRLTVV.